These 11 T cell receptor beta chains were all obtained from the same sample, sequenced in a study of shared clonotypes between healthy human individuals. Sequenced by immunoSEQ multiplex PCR; TCRdb stores in-frame clones only, minus some. The sample records approximately 2,000,000 clones, approximately 90% being singletons. Material for sequencing was naive CD4+ T cells from PBMCs. As for subset: CD45RA+ positively selected. These TCRs come from a man aged 18 to 29 in good health. Some clones in this sample may be carry-over from other donors' samples.

This clone has just one count. This rearrangement joins TRBV29-1 to TRBJ2-1; D uncertain. The V and J ends lost 0 bases and 5 bases respectively, with 8 bases between them. Germline V gene lookup returns CDR1 SQVTM and CDR2 ANQGSEA. The CDR3 sequence is 13 residues long. The CDR3 is CSVEDTRHNEQFF. CDR3 DNA: TGCAGCGTTGAAGATACGAGACACAATGAGCAGTTCTTC.

Concerning this clone: This sample also contains other DNA sequences that code for the same CDR3. The V and J genes are TRBV5-4 and TRBJ1-5; perhaps TRBD1 as D (5 bases). Germline CDR1 is SGHNT and CDR2 is YYREEE (reference sequence). The CDR3 length is 13 residues. Trimming removed 10 bases from V and 2 bases from J, with 13 bases in between. CDR3 DNA sequence: TGTGCCTCGTCGGGGGGAGGCAATCAGCCCCAGCATTTT. It specifies CASSGGGNQPQHF. Together with reference TRBV5-4 and TRBJ1-5, the CDR3 gives the full variable domain: ETGVTQSPTHLIKTRGQQVTLRCSSQSGHNTVSWYQQALGQGPQFIFQYYREEENGRGNFPPRFSGLQFPNYSSELNVNALELDDSALYLCASSGGGNQPQHFGDGTRLSIL.

This clone appeared once. Other DNA sequences within the sample encode an identical CDR3. The chain is built from TRBV7-3 and TRBJ2-3, with a possible D match to TRBD2 (5 bases). The CDR3 loop spans 13 amino acids. Germline CDR1 reads SGHTA; CDR2 reads FQGTGA. Trimming pared 2 bases from V and 4 bases from J, leaving 7 bases between. CDR3 DNA: TGTGCCAGCAGCTTAGGAGGCTCAGATACGCAGTATTTT. Protein sequence: CASSLGGSDTQYF.

This sequence joins TRBV28 and TRBJ1-2; D is uncertain. Germline loops: CDR1 MDHEN, CDR2 SYDVKM. V was shortened by 2 bases and J by 3 bases, with 4 bases between the two germline ends. The CDR3 extends over 12 amino acids. The CDR3 DNA sequence: TGTGCCAGCAGTTTAGTCCACTATGGCTACACCTTC. Protein sequence: CASSLVHYGYTF.

The chain carries TRBV5-6 and TRBJ2-2; 13 positions agree with TRBD2. Trimming took 7 bases from V and 7 from J; bases not matched to a gene: 10. The CDR3 is 16 residues long. Germline CDR1 is SGHDT and CDR2 is YYEEEE. The CDR3 region is CASAILAGGRGGELFF. DNA of the CDR3: TGTGCCAGCGCGATACTAGCGGGAGGGCGAGGCGGGGAGCTGTTTTTT.

Here the CDR3 reads CASSLFGSNTDTQYF. In nucleotides, the CDR3 is TGTGCCAGCAGCTTGTTCGGATCCAACACAGATACGCAGTATTTT. The gene calls are TRBV5-6 and TRBJ2-3, with unresolved D. CDR3 length equals 15 residues. Germline V gene data show CDR1 as SGHDT and CDR2 as YYEEEE. The germline V and J ends were trimmed by 1 base and 2 bases, with 11 bases remaining between them.

The chain is built from TRBV7-9 and TRBJ2-7; D possibly uses TRBD1 or TRBD2 (5 bases each). Trimming shortened V by 6 bases and J by 4 bases, and 28 bases separated the two germline ends. CDR1 SEHNR and CDR2 FQNEAQ come from the germline V gene (reference sequence). The length of the CDR3 is 18 residues. CDR3 sequence (DNA): TGTGCCAGCAGTACTAAGTCCTCCGGGACCAAATCCCCTTACGAGCAGTACTTC. Encoded protein: CASSTKSSGTKSPYEQYF.

The chain is built from TRBV5-1 and TRBJ2-1, with 7 bases lining up with TRBD2. Germline V lookup: CDR1 SGHRS, CDR2 YFSETQ. The CDR3 spans 16 residues. With V trimmed by 1 base and J by 8 bases, 12 bases remained unmatched. This CDR3 reads CASSLFPTGTIDEQFF. The CDR3 bases are TGCGCCAGCAGCTTGTTCCCCACCGGGACTATCGATGAGCAGTTCTTC.

The chain joins TRBV5-1 to TRBJ2-7; TRBD1 matches 7 bases. In germline, CDR1 is SGHRS, CDR2 YFSETQ. This CDR3 has 15 residues. Trimming cost V 7 bases and J 6 bases; bases outside gene matches: 16. The DNA of the CDR3 is TGCGCCAGCCAAAAACTCCCAGGGACAGAAAGCGAGCAGTACTTC. As protein: CASQKLPGTESEQYF.

The chain employs TRBV4-3 and TRBJ1-3, with D maybe TRBD1 (6 bases). The V gene's germline CDR1 is LGHNA and CDR2 YSLEER. The V and J ends lost 4 bases and 0 bases respectively, with 13 bases between them. The CDR3 spans 16 residues. CDR3 coding DNA: TGCGCCAGCAGCCCTCGAACAGGGTTCTCTGGAAACACCATATATTTT. Translated, it gives CASSPRTGFSGNTIYF.

V gene TRBV9 combines with J gene TRBJ2-3, with a possible D match to TRBD2 (6 bases). The V end was cut by 4 bases, the J end by 4 bases, with 19 bases between. This CDR3 is built from 16 residues. Germline V gene lookup returns CDR1 SGDLS and CDR2 YYNGEE. CDR3: CASSPTSTRSADTQYF. DNA for the CDR3: TGTGCCAGCAGCCCAACGTCGACTAGATCGGCAGATACGCAGTATTTT. Full variable domain (outside the CDR3, taken from reference TRBV9 and TRBJ2-3): DSGVTQTPKHLITATGQRVTLRCSPRSGDLSVYWYQQSLDQGLQFLIQYYNGEERAKGNILERFSAQQFPDLHSELNLSSLELGDSALYFCASSPTSTRSADTQYFGPGTRLTVL.